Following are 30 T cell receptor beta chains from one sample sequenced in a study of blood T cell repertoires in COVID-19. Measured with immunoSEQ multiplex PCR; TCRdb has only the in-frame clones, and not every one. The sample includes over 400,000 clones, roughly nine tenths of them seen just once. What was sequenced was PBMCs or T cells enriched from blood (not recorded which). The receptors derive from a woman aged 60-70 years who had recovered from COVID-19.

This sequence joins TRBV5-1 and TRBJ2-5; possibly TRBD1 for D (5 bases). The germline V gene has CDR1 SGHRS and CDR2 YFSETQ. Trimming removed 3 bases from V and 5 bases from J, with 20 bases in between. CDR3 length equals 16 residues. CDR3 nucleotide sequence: TGCGCCAGCAGCTGGAATGGGGCGCCGGACGATGAGACCCAGTACTTC. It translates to CASSWNGAPDDETQYF.

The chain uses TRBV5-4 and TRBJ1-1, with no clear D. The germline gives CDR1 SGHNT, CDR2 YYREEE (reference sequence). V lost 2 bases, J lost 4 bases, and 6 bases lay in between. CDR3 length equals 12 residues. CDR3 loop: CASSFSGTEAFF. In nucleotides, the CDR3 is TGTGCCAGCAGCTTCTCAGGCACTGAAGCTTTCTTT.

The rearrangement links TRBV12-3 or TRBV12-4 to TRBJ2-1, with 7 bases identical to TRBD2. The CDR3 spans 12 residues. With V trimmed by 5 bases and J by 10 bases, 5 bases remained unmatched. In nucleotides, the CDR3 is TGTGCCAGCAGTACAAAGCGGGGAGAGCAGTTCTTC. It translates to CASSTKRGEQFF.

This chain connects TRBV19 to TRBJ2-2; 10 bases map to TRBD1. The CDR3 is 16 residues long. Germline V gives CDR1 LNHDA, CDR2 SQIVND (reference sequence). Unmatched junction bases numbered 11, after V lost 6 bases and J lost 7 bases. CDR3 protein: CASRGAGTGVVGELFF. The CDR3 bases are TGTGCCAGTAGGGGCGCCGGGACAGGGGTCGTCGGGGAGCTGTTTTTT.

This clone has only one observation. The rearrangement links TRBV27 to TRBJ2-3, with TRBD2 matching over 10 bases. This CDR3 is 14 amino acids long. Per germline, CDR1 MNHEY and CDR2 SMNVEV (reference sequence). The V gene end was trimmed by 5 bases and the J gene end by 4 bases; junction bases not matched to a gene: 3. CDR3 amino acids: CASSSGGAADTQYF. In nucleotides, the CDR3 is TGTGCCAGCAGTAGCGGGGGGGCAGCAGATACGCAGTATTTT.

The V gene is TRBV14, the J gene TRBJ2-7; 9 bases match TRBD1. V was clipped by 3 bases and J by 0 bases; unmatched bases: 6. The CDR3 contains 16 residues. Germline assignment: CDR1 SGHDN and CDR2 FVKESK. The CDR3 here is CASSQSGQGYSYEQYF. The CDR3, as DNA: TGTGCCAGCAGCCAGTCGGGACAGGGCTACTCCTACGAGCAGTACTTC. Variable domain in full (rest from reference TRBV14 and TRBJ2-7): EAGVTQFPSHSVIEKGQTVTLRCDPISGHDNLYWYRRVMGKEIKFLLHFVKESKQDESGMPNNRFLAERTGGTYSTLKVQPAELEDSGVYFCASSQSGQGYSYEQYFGPGTRLTVT.

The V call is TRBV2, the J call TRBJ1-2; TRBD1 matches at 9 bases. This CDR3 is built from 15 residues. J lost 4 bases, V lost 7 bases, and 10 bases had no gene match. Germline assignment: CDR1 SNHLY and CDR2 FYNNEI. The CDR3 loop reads CASTKQQGAGYGYTF. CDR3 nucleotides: TGTGCCAGCACAAAACAACAGGGGGCTGGCTATGGCTACACCTTC.

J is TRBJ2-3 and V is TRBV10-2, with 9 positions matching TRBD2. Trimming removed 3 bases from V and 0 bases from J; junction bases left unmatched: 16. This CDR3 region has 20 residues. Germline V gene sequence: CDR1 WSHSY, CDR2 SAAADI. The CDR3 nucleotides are TGCGCCAGCAGTGAAGGGCGAGCGGGGGGCCGGTCTCATAGCACAGATACGCAGTATTTT. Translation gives CASSEGRAGGRSHSTDTQYF.

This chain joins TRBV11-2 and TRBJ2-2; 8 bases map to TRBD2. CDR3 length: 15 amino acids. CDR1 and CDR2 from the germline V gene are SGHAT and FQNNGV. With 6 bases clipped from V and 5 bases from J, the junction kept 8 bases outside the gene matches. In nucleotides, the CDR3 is TGTGCCAGCAGGGCCCTAGTAGCGGGAACCGGGGAGCTGTTTTTT. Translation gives CASRALVAGTGELFF.

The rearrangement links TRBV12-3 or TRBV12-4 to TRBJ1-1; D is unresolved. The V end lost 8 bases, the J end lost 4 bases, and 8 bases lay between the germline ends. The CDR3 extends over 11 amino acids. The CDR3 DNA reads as TGTGCCAGCGGTCACGGCACTGAAGCTTTCTTT. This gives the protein CASGHGTEAFF.

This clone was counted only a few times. The DNA for the CDR3 is TGTGCCAGCAGCCTCGGGACAGGGGGCGGGTACGAGCAGTACTTC. Encoded protein: CASSLGTGGGYEQYF. The chain has TRBV9 and TRBJ2-7; TRBD1 agrees at 12 bases. The V and J ends lost 4 bases and 4 bases, in that order; junction bases with no gene match: 6. The germline gives CDR1 SGDLS, CDR2 YYNGEE. This CDR3 comprises 15 residues.

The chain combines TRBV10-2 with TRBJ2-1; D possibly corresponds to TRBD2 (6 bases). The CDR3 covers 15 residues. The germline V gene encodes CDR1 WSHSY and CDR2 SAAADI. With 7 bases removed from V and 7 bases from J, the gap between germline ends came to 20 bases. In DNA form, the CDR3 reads TGCGCCAGCATGTTCCCCGGAGGGGCCGTAAATGAGCAGTTCTTC. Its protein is CASMFPGGAVNEQFF.

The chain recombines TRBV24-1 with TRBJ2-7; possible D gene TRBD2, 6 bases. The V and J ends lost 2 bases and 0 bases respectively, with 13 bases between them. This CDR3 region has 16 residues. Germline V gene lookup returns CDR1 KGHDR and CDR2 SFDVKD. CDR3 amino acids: CATSDSQGGSSYEQYF. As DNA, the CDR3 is TGTGCCACCAGTGATTCCCAGGGAGGAAGCTCCTACGAGCAGTACTTC.

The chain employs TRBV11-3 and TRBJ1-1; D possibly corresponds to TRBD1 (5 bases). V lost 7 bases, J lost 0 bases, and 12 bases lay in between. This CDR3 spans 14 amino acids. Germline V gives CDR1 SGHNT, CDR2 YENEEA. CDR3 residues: CASTPGHLNTEAFF. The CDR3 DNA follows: TGTGCCAGCACCCCAGGACATTTGAACACTGAAGCTTTCTTT.

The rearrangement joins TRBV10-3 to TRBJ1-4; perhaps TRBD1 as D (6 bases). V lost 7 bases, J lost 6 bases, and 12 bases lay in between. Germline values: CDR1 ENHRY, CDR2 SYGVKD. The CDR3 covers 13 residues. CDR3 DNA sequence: TGTGCCATCACGGGGGGGCTGGATGAAAAACTGTTTTTT. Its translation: CAITGGLDEKLFF.

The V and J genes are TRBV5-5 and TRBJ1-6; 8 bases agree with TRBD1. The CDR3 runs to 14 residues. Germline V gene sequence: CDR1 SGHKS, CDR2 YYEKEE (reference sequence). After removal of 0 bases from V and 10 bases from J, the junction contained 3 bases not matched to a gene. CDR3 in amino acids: CASSLDRGDSPLHF. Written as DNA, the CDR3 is TGTGCCAGCAGCTTGGACAGGGGGGACTCACCCCTCCACTTT.

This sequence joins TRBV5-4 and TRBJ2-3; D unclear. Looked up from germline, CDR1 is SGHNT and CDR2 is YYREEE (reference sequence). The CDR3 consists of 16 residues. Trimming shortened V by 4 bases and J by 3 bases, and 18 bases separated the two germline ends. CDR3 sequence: CASSPRVMSGTDTQYF. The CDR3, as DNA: TGTGCCAGCAGCCCCCGGGTAATGTCCGGAACAGATACGCAGTATTTT.

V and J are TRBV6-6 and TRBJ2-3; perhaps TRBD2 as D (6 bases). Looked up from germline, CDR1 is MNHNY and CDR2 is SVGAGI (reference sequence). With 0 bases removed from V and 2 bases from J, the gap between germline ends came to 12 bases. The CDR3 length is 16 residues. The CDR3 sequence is CASSYSPLAYTDTQYF. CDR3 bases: TGTGCCAGCAGTTACTCGCCCCTAGCGTACACAGATACGCAGTATTTT.

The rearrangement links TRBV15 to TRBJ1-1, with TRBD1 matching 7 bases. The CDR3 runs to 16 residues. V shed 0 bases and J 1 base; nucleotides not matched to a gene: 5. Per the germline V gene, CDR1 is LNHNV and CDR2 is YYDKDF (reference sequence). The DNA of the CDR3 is TGTGCCACCAGCAGAGATCGGGGACAGACGAACACTGAAGCTTTCTTT. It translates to CATSRDRGQTNTEAFF.

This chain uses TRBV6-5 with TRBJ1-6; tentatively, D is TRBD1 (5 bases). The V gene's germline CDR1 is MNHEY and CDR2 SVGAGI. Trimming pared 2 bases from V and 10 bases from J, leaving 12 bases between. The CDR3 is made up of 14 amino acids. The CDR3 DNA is TGTGCCAGCAGTTACGGGGCCCAGGGATCACCCCTCCACTTT. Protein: CASSYGAQGSPLHF.

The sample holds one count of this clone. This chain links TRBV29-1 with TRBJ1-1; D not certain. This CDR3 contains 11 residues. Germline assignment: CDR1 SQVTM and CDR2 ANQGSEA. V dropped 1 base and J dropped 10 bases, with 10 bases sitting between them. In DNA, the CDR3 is TGCAGCGTTGAAGTGCCGGGTTCAGCTTTCTTT. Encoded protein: CSVEVPGSAFF.

The CDR3 nucleotides read TGTGCCAGCAGCTCCAGGGGGCGCGCGGGTGGCTACACCTTC. It translates to CASSSRGRAGGYTF. J is TRBJ1-2 and V is TRBV13; the match to TRBD1 covers 8 bases. The CDR3 covers 14 residues. Looked up from germline, CDR1 is PRHDT and CDR2 is FYEKMQ (reference sequence). Losses at the gene ends were 4 bases for V and 7 bases for J; bases not matched to a gene: 8.

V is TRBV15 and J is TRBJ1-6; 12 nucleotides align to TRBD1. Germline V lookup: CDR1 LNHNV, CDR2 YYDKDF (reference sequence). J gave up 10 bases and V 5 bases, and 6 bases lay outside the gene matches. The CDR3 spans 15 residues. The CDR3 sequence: CATSRDRGLGSPLHF. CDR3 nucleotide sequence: TGTGCCACCAGCCGGGACAGGGGGCTGGGGTCACCCCTCCACTTT. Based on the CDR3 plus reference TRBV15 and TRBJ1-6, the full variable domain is DAMVIQNPRYQVTQFGKPVTLSCSQTLNHNVMYWYQQKSSQAPKLLFHYYDKDFNNEADTPDNFQSRRPNTSFCFLDIRSPGLGDTAMYLCATSRDRGLGSPLHFGNGTRLTVT.

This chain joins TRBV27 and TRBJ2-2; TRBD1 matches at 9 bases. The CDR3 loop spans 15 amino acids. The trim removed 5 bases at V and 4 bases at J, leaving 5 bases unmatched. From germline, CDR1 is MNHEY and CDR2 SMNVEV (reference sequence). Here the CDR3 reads CASSTYRGLTGELFF. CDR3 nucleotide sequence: TGTGCCAGCAGTACCTACAGGGGGCTCACCGGGGAGCTGTTTTTT.

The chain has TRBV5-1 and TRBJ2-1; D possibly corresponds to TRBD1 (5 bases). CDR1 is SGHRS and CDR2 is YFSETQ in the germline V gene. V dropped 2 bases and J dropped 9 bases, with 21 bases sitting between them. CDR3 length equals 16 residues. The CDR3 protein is CASSLWTSTTDGEQFF. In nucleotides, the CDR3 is TGCGCCAGCAGCTTATGGACAAGTACAACGGATGGTGAGCAGTTCTTC.

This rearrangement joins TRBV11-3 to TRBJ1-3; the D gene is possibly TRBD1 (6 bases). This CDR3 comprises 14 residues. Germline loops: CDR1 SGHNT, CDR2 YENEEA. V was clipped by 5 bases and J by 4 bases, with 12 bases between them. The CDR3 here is CASSPGQFGNTIYF. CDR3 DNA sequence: TGTGCCAGCAGCCCCGGACAGTTCGGAAACACCATATATTTT.

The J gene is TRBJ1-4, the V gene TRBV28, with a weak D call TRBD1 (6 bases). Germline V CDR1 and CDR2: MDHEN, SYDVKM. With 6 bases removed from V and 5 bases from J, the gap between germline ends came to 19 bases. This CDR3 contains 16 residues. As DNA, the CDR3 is TGTGCCAGCAGCCCCCGGGACAAGGAGGCAAATGAAAAACTGTTTTTT. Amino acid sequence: CASSPRDKEANEKLFF.

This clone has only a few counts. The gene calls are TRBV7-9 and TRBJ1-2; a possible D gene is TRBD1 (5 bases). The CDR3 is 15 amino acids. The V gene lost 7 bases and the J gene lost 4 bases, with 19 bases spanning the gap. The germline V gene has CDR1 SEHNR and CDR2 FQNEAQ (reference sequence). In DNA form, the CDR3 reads TGTGCCAGCAACGCCAGGGATACCGAGAGCTATGGCTACACCTTC. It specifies CASNARDTESYGYTF.

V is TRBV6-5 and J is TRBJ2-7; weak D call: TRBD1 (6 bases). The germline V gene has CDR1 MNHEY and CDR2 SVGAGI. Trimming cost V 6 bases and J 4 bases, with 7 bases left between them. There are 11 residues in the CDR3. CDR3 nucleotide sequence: TGTGCCAGCAGACAGGGATACGAGCAGTACGTC. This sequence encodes CASRQGYEQYV.

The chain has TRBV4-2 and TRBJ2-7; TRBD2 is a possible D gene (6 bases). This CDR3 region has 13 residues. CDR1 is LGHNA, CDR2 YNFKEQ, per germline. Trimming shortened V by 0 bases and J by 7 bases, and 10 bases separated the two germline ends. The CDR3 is CASSQDAGWEQYV. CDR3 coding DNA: TGTGCCAGCAGCCAAGACGCGGGGTGGGAGCAGTACGTC.